This TCR beta chain derives from a study of shared clonotypes between healthy human individuals. CD45RO-negative, CCR7-selected cells formed the naive CD8 fraction, which excluded terminally differentiated effector memory CD45RA+ cells. Overall study findings and caveats: The generation probabilities recorded for non-shared clonotypes fell below those of clonotypes shared by all four donors.

TCRdb's copy holds only in-frame clones and misses some; the assay was immunoSEQ multiplex PCR. The sample has roughly 2,000,000 clones; about 95% are singletons. The germline CDR1 and CDR2 sequences are MNHEY and SMNVEV (reference sequence). CDR3 size: 14 residues. The V gene lost 3 bases and the J gene lost 0 bases, with 7 bases spanning the gap. About this clone itself: Its antigen is as yet unknown. The same CDR3 is also encoded by other DNA sequences in this sample.

This sequence was found in a man aged 18 to 29 in good health. The V call is TRBV27, the J call TRBJ2-3; D gene unclear. The sequencing input was naive CD8+ T cells sorted from blood. The CDR3 coding sequence is TGTGCCAGCAGTTTGGTCGGTAGCACAGATACGCAGTATTTT. Its protein product is CASSLVGSTDTQYF.